The rows below give T cell receptor beta chains drawn from one sample of a study of OX40 agonist ivuxolimab in advanced cancers. This table comes from immunoSEQ multiplex PCR, and its TCRdb copy is limited to in-frame clones, with some not included. The table shows about 44,000 clones, with 90% to 95% occurring only once. The specimen was CD4+ or CD8+ T cells sorted from blood, collected in a trial of the OX40 agonist ivuxolimab. The source is an adult with an advanced solid tumor such as melanoma, head and neck, liver or kidney cancer. The CDR3 runs from the conserved cysteine through the conserved F or W. A D gene is named only where the DNA matches it firmly. Not all rows give a size; the values are once, few, many and, for expanded clones, a class.

j_gene: TRBJ1-2
d_gene: NA
abundance: NA
v_gene: TRBV4-3
CDR3aa: CASSQETGGYGYTF
CDR3nt: TGCGCCAGCAGCCAAGAAACTGGAGGGTATGGCTACACCTTC

j_gene: TRBJ2-1
d_gene: NA
abundance: once
v_gene: TRBV4-3
CDR3aa: CASSQDPPSFSNEQFF
CDR3nt: TGCGCCAGCAGCCAAGATCCTCCCAGTTTCAGCAATGAGCAGTTCTTC

j_gene: TRBJ2-3
d_gene: NA
abundance: NA
v_gene: TRBV6-6
CDR3aa: CASSYSDPKDTDTQYF
CDR3nt: TGTGCCAGCAGTTACTCGGACCCAAAAGACACAGATACGCAGTATTTT

j_gene: TRBJ2-5
d_gene: TRBD2
abundance: NA
v_gene: TRBV9
CDR3aa: CASSPYGAGGPERETQYF
CDR3nt: TGTGCCAGCAGCCCGTACGGGGCGGGAGGGCCGGAGAGGGAGACCCAGTACTTC

j_gene: TRBJ1-1
d_gene: TRBD1
abundance: NA
v_gene: TRBV5-6
CDR3aa: CASSLGQGVVTEAFF
CDR3nt: TGTGCCAGCAGCTTGGGGCAGGGGGTAGTCACTGAAGCTTTCTTT

j_gene: TRBJ2-1
d_gene: NA
abundance: NA
v_gene: TRBV19
CDR3aa: CASSFTGIANEQFF
CDR3nt: TGTGCCAGTAGTTTCACCGGGATAGCCAATGAGCAGTTCTTC

j_gene: TRBJ1-1
d_gene: NA
abundance: NA
v_gene: TRBV30
CDR3aa: CAWSDYRWLNTEAFF
CDR3nt: TGTGCCTGGAGTGATTACCGGTGGTTGAACACTGAAGCTTTCTTT

j_gene: TRBJ2-1
d_gene: NA
abundance: NA
v_gene: TRBV28
CDR3aa: CASSSDPLSSYNEQFF
CDR3nt: TGTGCCAGCAGTTCCGACCCCCTGAGCTCCTACAATGAGCAGTTCTTC

j_gene: TRBJ2-5
d_gene: NA
abundance: NA
v_gene: TRBV19
CDR3aa: CASSWGWGTQETQYF
CDR3nt: TGTGCCAGTAGTTGGGGTTGGGGGACCCAAGAGACCCAGTACTTC

j_gene: TRBJ2-2
d_gene: NA
abundance: NA
v_gene: TRBV5-4
CDR3aa: CASSLETRTGELFF
CDR3nt: TGTGCCAGCAGCTTGGAAACCAGAACCGGGGAGCTGTTTTTT

j_gene: TRBJ2-7
d_gene: TRBD1
abundance: NA
v_gene: TRBV2
CDR3aa: CASSDRGPSYEQYF
CDR3nt: TGTGCCAGCAGTGATAGGGGGCCATCCTACGAGCAGTACTTC

j_gene: TRBJ2-1
d_gene: TRBD2
abundance: NA
v_gene: TRBV28
CDR3aa: CASRELSGSSYNEQFF
CDR3nt: TGTGCCAGCAGGGAGCTTAGCGGGAGCTCCTACAATGAGCAGTTCTTC

j_gene: TRBJ2-7
d_gene: TRBD1
abundance: NA
v_gene: TRBV7-9
CDR3aa: CASSPGTALYEQYF
CDR3nt: TGTGCCAGCAGCCCTGGGACAGCGCTCTACGAGCAGTACTTC

j_gene: TRBJ2-7
d_gene: TRBD2
abundance: few
v_gene: TRBV7-9
CDR3aa: CASSASGSTREQYF
CDR3nt: TGTGCCAGCAGTGCTAGCGGGAGTACCCGCGAGCAGTACTTC

j_gene: TRBJ2-2
d_gene: NA
abundance: once
v_gene: TRBV7-9
CDR3aa: CASSFLLVDTGELFF
CDR3nt: TGTGCCAGCAGCTTTCTTCTGGTGGACACCGGGGAGCTGTTTTTT

j_gene: TRBJ2-7
d_gene: TRBD1
abundance: NA
v_gene: TRBV6-1
CDR3aa: CASSEEDRASYEQYF
CDR3nt: TGTGCCAGCAGTGAAGAGGACAGGGCCTCCTACGAGCAGTACTTC

j_gene: TRBJ2-7
d_gene: TRBD2
abundance: NA
v_gene: TRBV30
CDR3aa: CAWSVGSGGTEQYF
CDR3nt: TGTGCCTGGAGTGTAGGTTCGGGAGGAACCGAGCAGTACTTC

j_gene: TRBJ2-7
d_gene: NA
abundance: NA
v_gene: TRBV19
CDR3aa: CASSISGPSSYEQYF
CDR3nt: TGTGCCAGTAGTATATCAGGTCCCAGCTCCTACGAGCAGTACTTC

j_gene: TRBJ2-7
d_gene: NA
abundance: NA
v_gene: TRBV4-1
CDR3aa: CASSQNRSPHYEQYF
CDR3nt: TGCGCCAGCAGCCAAAACAGGTCCCCCCACTACGAGCAGTACTTC

j_gene: TRBJ2-1
d_gene: TRBD2
abundance: NA
v_gene: TRBV5-1
CDR3aa: CASSPFLSLAGSYNEQFF
CDR3nt: TGCGCCAGCAGCCCCTTCCTTTCACTAGCGGGCTCCTACAATGAGCAGTTCTTC

j_gene: TRBJ1-5
d_gene: NA
abundance: NA
v_gene: TRBV2
CDR3aa: CASSESGGVNQPQHF
CDR3nt: TGTGCCAGCAGTGAATCCGGGGGTGTCAATCAGCCCCAGCATTTT

j_gene: TRBJ2-7
d_gene: NA
abundance: NA
v_gene: TRBV10-3
CDR3aa: CAISASADSYEQYF
CDR3nt: TGTGCCATCAGTGCTTCGGCGGATTCCTACGAGCAGTACTTC

j_gene: TRBJ2-7
d_gene: TRBD2
abundance: NA
v_gene: TRBV7-2
CDR3aa: CASSRLADFYEQYF
CDR3nt: TGTGCCAGCAGCCGACTAGCGGATTTCTACGAGCAGTACTTC

j_gene: TRBJ1-5
d_gene: NA
abundance: NA
v_gene: TRBV6-5
CDR3aa: CASSIGQSQPQHF
CDR3nt: TGTGCCAGCAGTATCGGACAGTCGCAGCCCCAGCATTTT